The clone carrying this TCR beta chain was picked up a small number of times. As yet, its antigen is unknown. CD8+CD4-CCR7+CD45RA+ sorting gave the naive CD8 T cells. Germline V lookup: CDR1 MNHEY, CDR2 SVGAGI. Trimming removed 6 bases from V and 3 bases from J, with 18 bases in between. The CDR3 loop spans 15 amino acids. The sample originates from a study of molecular identifiers for immune sequencing clone quantification. Study-wide findings and caveats: In naive cells, under 1% of molecules belonged to clones above 20 RNA copies, against over 97% in effector cells.

Methods described previously were used for bulk TCR libraries, and listed TCR primers were applied. Each CDR3 protein is one row after TCRdb ran MiXCR on the PCR reads. Of about 510,000 distinct CDR3 sequences in the sample, less than 30% are singletons; the top ten hold 0.7% to 0.9%. The sequencing sample was made of naive CD8+ T cells from blood, with Jurkat cell RNA spiked in. Indicated subset: FACS-sorted CD8+CD4-CCR7+CD45RA+ naive T cells. The chain joins TRBV6-5 to TRBJ2-7; maybe TRBD1 (7 bases). The sequence was collected from a human donor in good health. Some libraries in this study had Jurkat cell RNA spiked in. CDR3 sequence: CASSFQGGNFYEQYF. The CDR3 DNA reads TGTGCCAGCAGCTTCCAGGGGGGTAACTTCTACGAGCAGTACTTC.